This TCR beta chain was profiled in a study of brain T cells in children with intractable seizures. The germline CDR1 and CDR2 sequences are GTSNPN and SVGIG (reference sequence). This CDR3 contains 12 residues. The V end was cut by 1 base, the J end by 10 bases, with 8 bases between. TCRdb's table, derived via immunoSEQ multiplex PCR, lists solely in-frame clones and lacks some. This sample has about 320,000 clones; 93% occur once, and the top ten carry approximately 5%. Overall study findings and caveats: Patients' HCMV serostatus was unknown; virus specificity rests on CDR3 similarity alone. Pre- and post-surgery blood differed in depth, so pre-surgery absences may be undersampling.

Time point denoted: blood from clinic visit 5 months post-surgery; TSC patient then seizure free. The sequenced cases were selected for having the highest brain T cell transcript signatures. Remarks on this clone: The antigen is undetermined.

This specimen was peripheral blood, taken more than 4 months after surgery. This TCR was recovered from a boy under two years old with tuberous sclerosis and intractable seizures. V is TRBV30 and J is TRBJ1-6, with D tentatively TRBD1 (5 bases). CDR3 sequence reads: CAWSGGESPLHF. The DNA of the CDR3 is TGTGCCTGGAGTGGGGGGGAATCACCCCTCCACTTT.